One sample yielded the 17 T cell receptor beta chains listed below, sequenced in a study of blood T cell repertoires in COVID-19. The protocol was immunoSEQ multiplex PCR, while the TCRdb copy is restricted to in-frame clones and leaves out a portion. The sample has around 70,000 clones, roughly 80% seen once. Material for sequencing was peripheral blood. The source of these receptors is an older woman with acute or convalescent COVID-19.

CDR3 loop: CASTERAEAFDEQFF. The CDR3 coding sequence is TGCGCCAGCACCGAGAGAGCGGAGGCCTTCGATGAGCAGTTCTTC. This chain uses TRBV10-2 with TRBJ2-1, with D possibly TRBD2 on 5 matching bases. This CDR3 is built from 15 residues. CDR1 and CDR2 from the germline V gene are WSHSY and SAAADI. Trimming took off 7 bases at V and 8 bases at J, with 21 bases between the two ends.

The V gene is TRBV5-1, the J gene TRBJ2-1; D remains ambiguous. Germline V gene sequence: CDR1 SGHRS, CDR2 YFSETQ. V was pared by 0 bases and J by 6 bases, with 13 bases between. CDR3 size: 15 residues. The CDR3, as DNA: TGCGCCAGCAGCTTGGAACAGCTCGGCACCAATGAGCAGTTCTTC. It specifies CASSLEQLGTNEQFF.

Only one count was recorded for this clone. The V call is TRBV3-1 (or the pseudogene TRBV3-2), the J call TRBJ1-1; 7 positions agree with TRBD1. V was pared by 2 bases and J by 0 bases, with 12 bases of the junction left unmatched. The CDR3 consists of 18 residues. CDR1 and CDR2 (germline): LGHDT, YNNKEL (reference sequence). The DNA for the CDR3 is TGTGCCAGCAGCCAATCGACAGGGAAAGGTGTAATGAACACTGAAGCTTTCTTT. This gives the protein CASSQSTGKGVMNTEAFF.

The chain employs TRBV11-3 and TRBJ1-1; D is unresolved. There are 13 residues in the CDR3. V lost 3 bases to trimming and J lost 6 bases, with 11 bases between them. The germline V gene has CDR1 SGHNT and CDR2 YENEEA. The CDR3 nucleotides are TGTGCCAGCAGCTTCGGAGGGATTTCTGAAGCTTTCTTT. It encodes CASSFGGISEAFF.

This clone was observed a handful of times. The gene calls are TRBV9 and TRBJ2-3, with TRBD2 as a possible D gene (6 bases). CDR1 is SGDLS and CDR2 is YYNGEE in the germline V gene. The CDR3 covers 14 residues. V lost 3 bases, J lost 4 bases, and 12 bases lay in between. CDR3 DNA sequence: TGTGCCAGCAGCGAACTAGCACTGGCAGATACGCAGTATTTT. Its translation: CASSELALADTQYF.

V gene TRBV6-5 combines with J gene TRBJ1-1; tentative D call: TRBD1 (5 bases). Germline V gene lookup returns CDR1 MNHEY and CDR2 SVGAGI. This CDR3 has 14 amino acids. The V end lost 5 bases, the J end lost 1 base, and 11 bases lay between the germline ends. CDR3 sequence: CASSQTAKNTEAFF. The CDR3 bases are TGTGCCAGCAGTCAGACAGCGAAGAACACTGAAGCTTTCTTT.

This chain connects TRBV5-4 to TRBJ2-1, with unresolved D. The length of the CDR3 is 16 residues. V was pared by 5 bases and J by 0 bases, with 15 bases between. CDR1 is SGHNT, CDR2 YYREEE, per germline (reference sequence). In nucleotides, the CDR3 is TGTGCCAGCAGACCTGTAACCTCCAGCTCCTACAATGAGCAGTTCTTC. Its protein is CASRPVTSSSYNEQFF.

This chain's CDR3 is CASSLVQGSNSPLHF. The CDR3 DNA follows: TGTGCCAGCAGCCTGGTACAGGGTTCTAATTCACCCCTCCACTTT. V usage is TRBV7-2 and J usage is TRBJ1-6; tentative D call: TRBD1 (6 bases). There are 15 residues in the CDR3. Trimming removed 5 bases at V and 6 bases at J, with 14 bases between. Germline CDR1 and CDR2: SGHTA and FQGNSA.

The chain links TRBV18 to TRBJ2-7; 8 positions agree with TRBD2. The germline gives CDR1 KGHSH, CDR2 LQKENI. The CDR3 totals 15 residues. Losses at the gene ends were 2 bases for V and 3 bases for J; bases not matched to a gene: 6. Here the CDR3 reads CASSPWREAGYEQYF. In DNA form, the CDR3 reads TGTGCCAGCTCACCATGGCGGGAGGCGGGCTACGAGCAGTACTTC.

This chain joins TRBV7-2 and TRBJ1-1; 8 positions agree with TRBD1. From germline, CDR1 is SGHTA and CDR2 FQGNSA. Losses at the gene ends were 5 bases for V and 3 bases for J; bases not matched to a gene: 5. This CDR3 contains 14 residues. The CDR3 sequence is CASSATGVDTEAFF. DNA of the CDR3: TGTGCCAGCAGCGCGACAGGGGTCGACACTGAAGCTTTCTTT.

This chain joins TRBV3-1 (or the pseudogene TRBV3-2) and TRBJ2-5; 7 bases match TRBD2. The CDR3 contains 14 residues. Germline-derived CDR1 and CDR2 are LGHDT and YNNKEL (reference sequence). J lost 2 bases, V lost 1 base, and 1 base had no gene match. Written as DNA, the CDR3 is TGTGCCAGCAGCCAAGGACTAGCACAAGAGACCCAGTACTTC. Translated, it gives CASSQGLAQETQYF.

This CDR3 reads CSAPGSYGYTF. The CDR3 coding sequence is TGCAGTGCCCCAGGGTCCTATGGCTACACCTTC. This chain links TRBV20-1 with TRBJ1-2; D may be TRBD1 (5 bases). V dropped 6 bases and J dropped 4 bases, with 9 bases sitting between them. Per the germline V gene, CDR1 is DFQATT and CDR2 is SNEGSKA (reference sequence). The CDR3 consists of 11 residues.

This clone was observed a single time. V usage is TRBV4-1 and J usage is TRBJ1-4; D might be TRBD1 (6 bases). The V gene lost 4 bases and the J gene lost 4 bases, with 10 bases spanning the gap. Germline CDR1 and CDR2: MGHRA and YSYEKL. The CDR3 contains 14 residues. CDR3 loop: CASSRTAYNEKLFF. The CDR3 bases are TGCGCCAGCAGCCGGACAGCTTATAATGAAAAACTGTTTTTT.

This chain connects TRBV20-1 to TRBJ1-2, with D unclear. V lost 3 bases and J 4 bases, leaving 9 bases between the germline ends. CDR1 is DFQATT and CDR2 is SNEGSKA in the germline V gene (reference sequence). The CDR3 has 12 residues. This CDR3 is CSASPGFYGYTF. Written as DNA, the CDR3 is TGCAGTGCTAGTCCAGGATTCTATGGCTACACCTTC.

This clone was seen more than once but under ten times. V usage is TRBV5-4 and J usage is TRBJ1-2, with 8 bases fitting TRBD1. The CDR3 totals 15 residues. After removal of 3 bases from V and 8 bases from J, the junction contained 12 bases not matched to a gene. CDR1 is SGHNT and CDR2 is YYREEE in the germline V gene (reference sequence). The DNA for the CDR3 is TGTGCCAGCAGCTGGGGGACAGGTTGGTTTCTAGGCTACACCTTC. Protein product: CASSWGTGWFLGYTF.

The V and J genes are TRBV19 and TRBJ1-2, with a weak D call TRBD1 (5 bases). CDR3 size: 14 residues. Trimming took 1 base from V and 2 from J, leaving 8 bases between them. CDR1 LNHDA and CDR2 SQIVND come from the germline V gene (reference sequence). The DNA of the CDR3 is TGTGCCAGTAGTATAGGCAGGGTGAACTATGGCTACACCTTC. This translates into CASSIGRVNYGYTF. The full variable domain, completed using reference TRBV19 and TRBJ1-2, is DGGITQSPKYLFRKEGQNVTLSCEQNLNHDAMYWYRQDPGQGLRLIYYSQIVNDFQKGDIAEGYSVSREKKESFPLTVTSAQKNPTAFYLCASSIGRVNYGYTFGSGTRLTVV.

The chain uses TRBV6-5 and TRBJ2-3; 12 bases match TRBD2. Germline-derived CDR1 and CDR2 are MNHEY and SVGAGI. The CDR3 consists of 15 residues. The V and J ends lost 6 bases and 4 bases, in that order; junction bases with no gene match: 5. In DNA, the CDR3 is TGTGCCAGCAGCGTGACTAGCGGGGGCCCAGATACGCAGTATTTT. It encodes CASSVTSGGPDTQYF.